Listed below are T cell receptor beta chains from one sample, sequenced in a study of OX40 agonist ivuxolimab in advanced cancers. Assay used: immunoSEQ multiplex PCR; TCRdb lists only in-frame clones, some missing. The table includes 35,000 to 45,000 clones, more than 80% detected once. This sample comprised CD4+ or CD8+ T cells sorted from blood, obtained in a trial of the OX40 agonist ivuxolimab. Every receptor here comes from an adult with an advanced solid tumor such as melanoma, head and neck, liver or kidney cancer. Both conserved end residues are part of each CDR3. D genes are given only for firm matches. Clone size is shown for a subset of rows, as once, few, many or a class of expanded clone.

abundance: -; v_gene: TRBV4-1; d_gene: -; j_gene: TRBJ2-7; CDR3aa: CASSPLGDPAVGGQYF; CDR3nt: TGCGCCAGCAGCCCGTTGGGGGACCCCGCGGTAGGGGGGCAGTACTTC
abundance: -; v_gene: TRBV15; d_gene: -; j_gene: TRBJ1-2; CDR3aa: CATSLGGGGYTF; CDR3nt: TGTGCCACCAGCCTGGGGGGTGGTGGCTACACCTTC
abundance: -; v_gene: TRBV12-5; d_gene: -; j_gene: TRBJ2-3; CDR3aa: CASGSPGGQTSTDTQYF; CDR3nt: TGTGCTAGTGGTTCCCCAGGGGGGCAAACTAGCACAGATACGCAGTATTTT
abundance: once; v_gene: TRBV19; d_gene: TRBD1; j_gene: TRBJ2-2; CDR3aa: CASSTRQGAGTGELFF; CDR3nt: TGTGCCAGTAGTACAAGACAGGGGGCGGGCACCGGGGAGCTGTTTTTT
abundance: -; v_gene: TRBV7-8; d_gene: TRBD2; j_gene: TRBJ2-5; CDR3aa: CASSLTSGGQETQYF; CDR3nt: TGTGCCAGCAGCCTCACAAGCGGGGGGCAAGAGACCCAGTACTTC
abundance: -; v_gene: TRBV7-2; d_gene: TRBD2; j_gene: TRBJ2-1; CDR3aa: CASSQFLASGRVRSNEQFF; CDR3nt: TGTGCCAGCAGCCAATTCCTAGCTAGCGGGAGAGTTAGGTCTAATGAGCAGTTCTTC
abundance: -; v_gene: TRBV5-6; d_gene: -; j_gene: TRBJ1-4; CDR3aa: CASSFVGSNEKLFF; CDR3nt: TGTGCCAGCAGCTTCGTGGGCTCGAATGAAAAACTGTTTTTT
abundance: -; v_gene: TRBV7-7; d_gene: -; j_gene: TRBJ2-2; CDR3aa: CASSPAPGGPRSGELFF; CDR3nt: TGTGCTAGCAGCCCAGCCCCCGGGGGGCCTCGGTCCGGGGAGCTGTTTTTT
abundance: -; v_gene: TRBV5-6; d_gene: -; j_gene: TRBJ1-3; CDR3aa: CASSLSSNWGNTIYF; CDR3nt: TGTGCCAGCAGCTTGTCGTCGAACTGGGGAAACACCATATATTTT
abundance: -; v_gene: TRBV18; d_gene: -; j_gene: TRBJ2-1; CDR3aa: CASSPAGSEQFF; CDR3nt: TGTGCCAGCTCACCAGCAGGGTCTGAGCAGTTCTTC
abundance: -; v_gene: TRBV9; d_gene: -; j_gene: TRBJ1-2; CDR3aa: CASSGIGSITNYGYTF; CDR3nt: TGTGCCAGCAGCGGAATTGGATCCATAACTAACTATGGCTACACCTTC
abundance: -; v_gene: TRBV6-1; d_gene: -; j_gene: TRBJ1-4; CDR3aa: CASSEARGTAYTF; CDR3nt: TGTGCCAGCAGTGAAGCCAGAGGGACCGCATATACATTT
abundance: -; v_gene: TRBV19; d_gene: -; j_gene: TRBJ2-5; CDR3aa: CATSPGLLQETQYF; CDR3nt: TGTGCCACCTCCCCCGGACTGCTCCAAGAGACCCAGTACTTC
abundance: -; v_gene: TRBV5-1; d_gene: -; j_gene: TRBJ2-2; CDR3aa: CASSLSRNTGELFF; CDR3nt: TGCGCCAGCAGCTTGAGCAGGAACACCGGGGAGCTGTTTTTT
abundance: -; v_gene: TRBV4-2; d_gene: TRBD2; j_gene: TRBJ2-3; CDR3aa: CASSQDAPSASSVGGDTQYF; CDR3nt: TGTGCCAGCAGCCAAGATGCCCCTAGTGCCTCTAGCGTGGGGGGGGATACGCAGTATTTT
abundance: -; v_gene: TRBV9; d_gene: -; j_gene: TRBJ1-2; CDR3aa: CASSPQTRSDYGYTF; CDR3nt: TGTGCCAGCAGCCCCCAGACACGGTCCGACTATGGCTACACCTTC
abundance: few; v_gene: TRBV16; d_gene: -; j_gene: TRBJ1-2; CDR3aa: CASSQSKNYGYTF; CDR3nt: TGTGCCAGCAGCCAATCGAAGAACTATGGCTACACCTTC
abundance: -; v_gene: TRBV25-1; d_gene: -; j_gene: TRBJ2-1; CDR3aa: CASSEFTLKINEQFF; CDR3nt: TGTGCCAGCAGTGAGTTCACCTTAAAGATTAATGAGCAGTTCTTC
abundance: once; v_gene: TRBV28; d_gene: TRBD1; j_gene: TRBJ1-4; CDR3aa: CASSSTGEKLFF; CDR3nt: TGTGCCAGCAGTTCGACAGGGGAAAAACTGTTTTTT
abundance: -; v_gene: TRBV2; d_gene: -; j_gene: TRBJ1-1; CDR3aa: CASSEASRNTEAFF; CDR3nt: TGTGCCAGCAGTGAAGCTTCTAGGAACACTGAAGCTTTCTTT
abundance: -; v_gene: TRBV7-2; d_gene: -; j_gene: TRBJ2-1; CDR3aa: CASSLDRASYNEQFF; CDR3nt: TGTGCCAGCAGCTTAGACAGGGCCTCCTACAATGAGCAGTTCTTC
abundance: -; v_gene: TRBV5-4; d_gene: -; j_gene: TRBJ1-2; CDR3aa: CASSSGIPNYGYTF; CDR3nt: TGTGCCAGCAGCTCCGGGATTCCTAACTATGGCTACACCTTC
abundance: -; v_gene: TRBV19; d_gene: TRBD1; j_gene: TRBJ1-4; CDR3aa: CASSIGAAGQGPSNEKLFF; CDR3nt: TGTGCCAGTAGTATCGGTGCTGCGGGACAGGGACCGTCTAATGAAAAACTGTTTTTT
abundance: -; v_gene: TRBV6-1; d_gene: TRBD1; j_gene: TRBJ2-3; CDR3aa: CASTRGRVSTDTQYF; CDR3nt: TGTGCCAGCACCAGGGGGCGCGTTAGTACAGATACGCAGTATTTT
abundance: -; v_gene: TRBV7-6; d_gene: -; j_gene: TRBJ1-1; CDR3aa: CASSLRASDTEAFF; CDR3nt: TGTGCCAGCAGCTTACGGGCGTCGGACACTGAAGCTTTCTTT
abundance: -; v_gene: TRBV11-2; d_gene: TRBD2; j_gene: TRBJ2-3; CDR3aa: CASSLGLAGRTDTQYF; CDR3nt: TGTGCCAGCAGCTTAGGACTAGCGGGGCGCACAGATACGCAGTATTTT
abundance: -; v_gene: TRBV6-5; d_gene: -; j_gene: TRBJ1-2; CDR3aa: CASSRDANYGYTF; CDR3nt: TGTGCCAGCAGTCGGGATGCTAACTATGGCTACACCTTC
abundance: -; v_gene: TRBV6-4; d_gene: TRBD1; j_gene: TRBJ1-1; CDR3aa: CASRDRAPEAFF; CDR3nt: TGTGCCAGCAGGGACAGGGCCCCTGAAGCTTTCTTT
abundance: -; v_gene: TRBV4-1; d_gene: TRBD2; j_gene: TRBJ2-1; CDR3aa: CASSQTLAGGPHEQFF; CDR3nt: TGCGCCAGCAGCCAGACCCTAGCGGGAGGGCCCCATGAGCAGTTCTTC
abundance: -; v_gene: TRBV2; d_gene: -; j_gene: TRBJ1-1; CDR3aa: CASSPSIPRGFF; CDR3nt: TGTGCCAGCAGTCCCTCGATCCCCCGAGGTTTCTTT
abundance: -; v_gene: TRBV27; d_gene: -; j_gene: TRBJ2-7; CDR3aa: CASSKYASPGYEQYF; CDR3nt: TGTGCCAGCAGTAAGTATGCCTCACCCGGCTACGAGCAGTACTTC
abundance: -; v_gene: TRBV4-1; d_gene: TRBD1; j_gene: TRBJ2-1; CDR3aa: CASSQGTGNIEQFF; CDR3nt: TGCGCCAGCAGCCAAGGGACAGGGAATATTGAGCAGTTCTTC
abundance: -; v_gene: TRBV28; d_gene: -; j_gene: TRBJ2-3; CDR3aa: CASSSMVGSTDTQYF; CDR3nt: TGTGCCAGCAGTAGCATGGTAGGGAGCACAGATACGCAGTATTTT
abundance: -; v_gene: TRBV28; d_gene: TRBD2; j_gene: TRBJ2-7; CDR3aa: CASSYLAGYEQYF; CDR3nt: TGTGCCAGCAGTTACCTAGCGGGATACGAGCAGTACTTC
abundance: -; v_gene: TRBV6-5; d_gene: TRBD2; j_gene: TRBJ2-3; CDR3aa: CASSYTPVLADTQYF; CDR3nt: TGTGCCAGCAGTTACACTCCGGTACTAGCGGATACGCAGTATTTT
abundance: -; v_gene: TRBV28; d_gene: -; j_gene: TRBJ2-5; CDR3aa: CASSLSPSRGEEETQYF; CDR3nt: TGTGCCAGCAGTTTGAGTCCTTCCAGAGGGGAGGAAGAGACCCAGTACTTC
abundance: -; v_gene: TRBV19; d_gene: -; j_gene: TRBJ2-7; CDR3aa: CASSIGQNSYEQYF; CDR3nt: TGTGCCAGTAGTATCGGACAGAACTCCTACGAGCAGTACTTC
abundance: -; v_gene: TRBV10-3; d_gene: -; j_gene: TRBJ2-3; CDR3aa: CAISPSSGTDTQYF; CDR3nt: TGTGCCATCAGCCCGTCTAGCGGCACAGATACGCAGTATTTT
abundance: few; v_gene: TRBV7-9; d_gene: TRBD1; j_gene: TRBJ1-1; CDR3aa: CASSRSRDRDQAFF; CDR3nt: TGTGCCAGCAGCCGGTCCCGGGACAGGGACCAAGCTTTCTTT
abundance: -; v_gene: TRBV6-4; d_gene: -; j_gene: TRBJ1-6; CDR3aa: CASSREGTGNSPLHF; CDR3nt: TGTGCCAGCTCACGTGAGGGGACCGGTAATTCACCCCTCCACTTT
abundance: -; v_gene: TRBV7-9; d_gene: -; j_gene: TRBJ2-5; CDR3aa: CASSLDQGFQETQYF; CDR3nt: TGTGCCAGCAGCTTAGATCAGGGATTCCAAGAGACCCAGTACTTC
abundance: once; v_gene: TRBV18; d_gene: TRBD1; j_gene: TRBJ2-1; CDR3aa: CASSLPGQGLNEQFF; CDR3nt: TGTGCCAGCTCGTTACCGGGACAGGGGTTGAATGAGCAGTTCTTC
abundance: once; v_gene: TRBV7-2; d_gene: -; j_gene: TRBJ2-7; CDR3aa: CASSLSGRGTYEQYF; CDR3nt: TGTGCCAGCAGCTTATCGGGCAGGGGCACCTACGAGCAGTACTTC
abundance: -; v_gene: TRBV9; d_gene: -; j_gene: TRBJ2-2; CDR3aa: CASSVAQGGENTGELFF; CDR3nt: TGTGCCAGCAGCGTAGCTCAGGGCGGAGAAAACACCGGGGAGCTGTTTTTT
abundance: -; v_gene: TRBV28; d_gene: -; j_gene: TRBJ2-5; CDR3aa: CASSLSLGQETQYF; CDR3nt: TGTGCCAGCAGTTTATCGCTGGGGCAAGAGACCCAGTACTTC
abundance: -; v_gene: TRBV28; d_gene: -; j_gene: TRBJ2-1; CDR3aa: CASSPDRTAYNEQFF; CDR3nt: TGTGCCAGCAGTCCGGACCGGACAGCTTACAATGAGCAGTTCTTC
abundance: -; v_gene: TRBV28; d_gene: -; j_gene: TRBJ1-5; CDR3aa: CASSLGLYQHF; CDR3nt: TGTGCCAGCAGTCTTGGACTCTACCAGCATTTT
abundance: -; v_gene: TRBV5-1; d_gene: TRBD1; j_gene: TRBJ1-1; CDR3aa: CASSYTGGTTEAFF; CDR3nt: TGCGCCAGCAGCTATACAGGGGGGACCACTGAAGCTTTCTTT
abundance: -; v_gene: TRBV6-1; d_gene: -; j_gene: TRBJ2-7; CDR3aa: CASRLDTHEQYF; CDR3nt: TGTGCCAGCAGACTTGACACCCACGAGCAGTACTTC
abundance: -; v_gene: TRBV7-9; d_gene: TRBD2; j_gene: TRBJ2-7; CDR3aa: CASSPGTSGSDEQYF; CDR3nt: TGTGCCAGCAGCCCTGGGACTAGCGGGAGCGACGAGCAGTACTTC